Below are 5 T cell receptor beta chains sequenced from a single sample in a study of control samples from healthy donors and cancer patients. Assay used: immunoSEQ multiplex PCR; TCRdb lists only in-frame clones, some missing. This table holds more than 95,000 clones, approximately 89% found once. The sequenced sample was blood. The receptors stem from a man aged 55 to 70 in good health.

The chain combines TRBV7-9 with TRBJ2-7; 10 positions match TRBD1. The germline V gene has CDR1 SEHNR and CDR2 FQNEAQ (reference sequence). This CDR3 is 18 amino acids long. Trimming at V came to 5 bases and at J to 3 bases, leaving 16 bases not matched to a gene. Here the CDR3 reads CASSARAVRQGAVYEQYF. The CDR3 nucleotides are TGTGCCAGCAGCGCCCGCGCCGTAAGACAGGGGGCAGTCTACGAGCAGTACTTC.

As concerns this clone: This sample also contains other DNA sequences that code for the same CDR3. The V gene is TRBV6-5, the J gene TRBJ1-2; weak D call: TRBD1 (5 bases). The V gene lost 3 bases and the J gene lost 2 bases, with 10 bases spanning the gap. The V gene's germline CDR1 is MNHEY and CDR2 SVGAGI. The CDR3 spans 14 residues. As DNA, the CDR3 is TGTGCCAGCAGTTATCGGGGGGTGAACTATGGCTACACCTTC. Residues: CASSYRGVNYGYTF.

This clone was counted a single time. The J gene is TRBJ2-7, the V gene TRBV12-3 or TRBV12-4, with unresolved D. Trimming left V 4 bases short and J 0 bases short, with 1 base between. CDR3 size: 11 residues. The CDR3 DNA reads TGTGCCAGCAGTTACTCCTACGAGCAGTACTTC. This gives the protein CASSYSYEQYF.

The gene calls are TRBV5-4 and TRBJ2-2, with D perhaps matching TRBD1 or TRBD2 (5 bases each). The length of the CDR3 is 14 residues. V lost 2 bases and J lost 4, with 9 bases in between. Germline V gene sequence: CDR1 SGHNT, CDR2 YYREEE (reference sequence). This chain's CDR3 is CASSFGTTTGELFF. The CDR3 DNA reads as TGTGCCAGCAGCTTCGGGACGACCACCGGGGAGCTGTTTTTT.

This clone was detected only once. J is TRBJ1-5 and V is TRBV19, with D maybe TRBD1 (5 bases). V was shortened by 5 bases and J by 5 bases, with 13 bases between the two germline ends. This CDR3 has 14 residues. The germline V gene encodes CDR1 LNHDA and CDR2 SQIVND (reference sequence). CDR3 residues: CASSGGGQDQPQHF. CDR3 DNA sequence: TGTGCCAGTAGTGGGGGTGGACAAGATCAGCCCCAGCATTTT.